Each of the 30 T cell receptor beta chains below was sequenced from the same sample in a study of patients and donors after allogeneic stem cell transplantation. TCRdb reanalysed the RT-PCR reads using MiXCR and keeps one entry per CDR3 protein. The sample lists approximately 220,000 distinct CDR3 sequences, about 37% occurring once. Sequenced sample: blood, either unsorted or a sorted T cell fraction (not recorded which). The receptor set was obtained from a human donor who was either an allogeneic HSCT recipient or a stem cell or donor lymphocyte infusion donor (not recorded which). It is not recorded whose cells these are; they may come from a transplant donor.

The chain carries TRBV5-6 and TRBJ2-7, with D maybe TRBD2 (5 bases). The CDR3 consists of 13 residues. Between the trimmed V and J ends, which lost 0 bases and 6 bases, there was a span of 10 bases. Germline CDR1 and CDR2: SGHDT and YYEEEE. CDR3 region: CASSLDRGSEQYF. For the CDR3, the DNA is TGTGCCAGCAGCTTGGATCGAGGGAGCGAGCAGTACTTC. The full variable domain, its missing parts supplied by reference TRBV5-6 and TRBJ2-7, is DAGVTQSPTHLIKTRGQQVTLRCSPKSGHDTVSWYQQALGQGPQFIFQYYEEEERQRGNFPDRFSGHQFPNYSSELNVNALLLGDSALYLCASSLDRGSEQYFGPGTRLTVT.

CDR3 region: CASSLTRGADTGELFF. In nucleotides, the CDR3 is TGTGCCAGCAGCCTTACCCGGGGGGCCGACACCGGGGAGCTGTTTTTT. This chain connects TRBV3-1 to TRBJ2-2; TRBD2 might be the D (7 bases). Germline values: CDR1 LGHDT, CDR2 YNNKEL (reference sequence). V dropped 4 bases and J dropped 3 bases, with 15 bases sitting between them. The CDR3 loop spans 16 amino acids.

The chain carries TRBV20-1 and TRBJ2-7, with D perhaps TRBD2 (5 bases). The germline V gene has CDR1 DFQATT and CDR2 SNEGSKA (reference sequence). V lost 7 bases, J lost 5 bases, and 21 bases lay in between. There are 14 residues in the CDR3. Here the CDR3 DNA reads TGCAGTGGACTCCGGACGGGAAGAAACGACGAGCAGTACTTC. Encoded protein: CSGLRTGRNDEQYF.

This clonotype was observed a few times. The chain couples TRBV9 to TRBJ2-5; D is possibly TRBD1 (5 bases). CDR1 and CDR2 (germline): SGDLS, YYNGEE. V was trimmed by 1 base and J by 5 bases, leaving 9 bases between them. The length of the CDR3 is 13 residues. The CDR3 sequence: CASSVQGMETQYF. CDR3 coding DNA: TGTGCCAGCAGCGTACAGGGAATGGAGACCCAGTACTTC.

This clonotype came up a few times. This rearrangement joins TRBV9 to TRBJ1-3; no reliable D call. The CDR3 consists of 14 residues. Germline CDR1 reads SGDLS; CDR2 reads YYNGEE. With 3 bases removed from V and 0 bases from J, the gap between germline ends came to 7 bases. CDR3 bases: TGTGCCAGCAGCGCCGACCACTCTGGAAACACCATATATTTT. Amino acid sequence: CASSADHSGNTIYF.

This clonotype was found a few times. The chain couples TRBV12-3 or TRBV12-4 to TRBJ1-1; D not certain. Trimming stripped 3 bases from V and 0 bases from J, with 5 bases between. The CDR3 totals 13 residues. The CDR3 region has the DNA TGTGCCAGCAGTTTTATTATGAACACTGAAGCTTTCTTT. Amino acid sequence: CASSFIMNTEAFF.

The chain employs TRBV5-1 and TRBJ2-3; tentative D call: TRBD2 (6 bases). Germline V gene data show CDR1 as SGHRS and CDR2 as YFSETQ. The CDR3 is 15 amino acids. The V and J ends lost 0 bases and 0 bases respectively, with 8 bases between them. The CDR3 DNA reads TGCGCCAGCAGCTTGGAGGCGGGAAGCACAGATACGCAGTATTTT. Translation: CASSLEAGSTDTQYF.

This clonotype occurred a few times. The rearrangement links TRBV12-3 or TRBV12-4 to TRBJ1-1, with a weak D call TRBD1 (5 bases). V lost 4 bases, J lost 3 bases, and 18 bases lay in between. The CDR3 is 16 amino acids. CDR3 residues: CASSWMRQTRHTEAFF. CDR3 coding DNA: TGTGCCAGCAGTTGGATGCGACAGACCCGCCACACTGAAGCTTTCTTT.

The chain couples TRBV5-1 to TRBJ2-7; 8 positions match TRBD1. V lost 4 bases to trimming and J lost 2 bases; unmatched junction nucleotides: 5. The CDR3 is made up of 14 amino acids. Per germline, CDR1 SGHRS and CDR2 YFSETQ. The CDR3 DNA sequence: TGCGCCAGCAGCCCTGGACAGGGACCCTACGAGCAGTACTTC. Its protein is CASSPGQGPYEQYF. Together with reference TRBV5-1 and TRBJ2-7, the CDR3 gives the full variable domain: KAGVTQTPRYLIKTRGQQVTLSCSPISGHRSVSWYQQTPGQGLQFLFEYFSETQRNKGNFPGRFSGRQFSNSRSEMNVSTLELGDSALYLCASSPGQGPYEQYFGPGTRLTVT.

V and J are TRBV19 and TRBJ1-3; no reliable D call. V was shortened by 10 bases and J by 4 bases, with 11 bases between the two germline ends. CDR1 is LNHDA, CDR2 SQIVND, per germline (reference sequence). CDR3 length: 12 amino acids. The DNA for the CDR3 is TGTGCCACCTCCCCGTACGGAAACACCATATATTTT. Its translation is CATSPYGNTIYF. Variable domain in full (rest from reference TRBV19 and TRBJ1-3): DGGITQSPKYLFRKEGQNVTLSCEQNLNHDAMYWYRQDPGQGLRLIYYSQIVNDFQKGDIAEGYSVSREKKESFPLTVTSAQKNPTAFYLCATSPYGNTIYFGEGSWLTVV.

This chain uses TRBV29-1 with TRBJ1-2; tentatively, D is TRBD1 (6 bases). The CDR3 loop spans 10 amino acids. Germline-derived CDR1 and CDR2 are SQVTM and ANQGSEA. CDR3: CGAGDAGYTF. The CDR3 bases are TGCGGTGCAGGGGATGCTGGCTACACCTTC.

The chain links TRBV12-3 or TRBV12-4 to TRBJ2-1, with TRBD1 identical over 10 bases. The CDR3 length is 16 residues. J was trimmed by 7 bases and V by 3 bases; bases with no gene match: 9. This chain's CDR3 is CASSFHRGTGENEQFF. CDR3 bases: TGTGCCAGCAGTTTCCACCGCGGGACAGGGGAAAATGAGCAGTTCTTC.

J is TRBJ1-2 and V is TRBV19; TRBD1 is a possible D gene (5 bases). Germline V gene lookup returns CDR1 LNHDA and CDR2 SQIVND (reference sequence). Trimming shortened V by 5 bases and J by 6 bases, and 13 bases separated the two germline ends. The CDR3 loop spans 13 amino acids. This CDR3 is CASSARGFDGYTF. CDR3 DNA: TGTGCCAGTAGTGCCCGGGGGTTCGATGGCTACACCTTC.

This clonotype was seen repeatedly, ten times or more. The chain uses TRBV5-1 and TRBJ1-2; D not resolved. The CDR3 totals 13 residues. Trimming removed 0 bases at V and 2 bases at J, with 5 bases between. Germline loops: CDR1 SGHRS, CDR2 YFSETQ. CDR3 sequence reads: CASSLGPNYGYTF. CDR3 DNA sequence: TGCGCCAGCAGCTTGGGCCCCAACTATGGCTACACCTTC.

This CDR3 is CASSFIVGDEQFF. CDR3 nucleotide sequence: TGTGCCAGCAGCTTCATAGTGGGGGATGAGCAGTTCTTC. The genes are TRBV5-5 and TRBJ2-1, with D possibly being TRBD1 or TRBD2 (5 bases each). Trimming pared 2 bases from V and 8 bases from J, leaving 11 bases between. The CDR3 length is 13 residues. The V gene's germline CDR1 is SGHKS and CDR2 YYEKEE (reference sequence).

This chain uses TRBV12-3 or TRBV12-4 with TRBJ2-3, with D maybe TRBD1 (6 bases). Trimming removed 8 bases at V and 6 bases at J, with 12 bases between. The CDR3 is 12 amino acids. Here the CDR3 DNA reads TGTGCCAGCGGGCAGGGGTCGGATACGCAGTATTTT. Translating it yields CASGQGSDTQYF.

J is TRBJ2-3 and V is TRBV13; D call uncertain. This CDR3 has 16 residues. Per germline, CDR1 PRHDT and CDR2 FYEKMQ (reference sequence). The ends were cut back, 5 bases at V and 0 bases at J, with 15 bases in the middle. The DNA of the CDR3 is TGTGCCAGCAGCCCGCCTGGCAGCACTAGCACAGATACGCAGTATTTT. Amino acids: CASSPPGSTSTDTQYF.

Ten or more counts support this clonotype. This chain uses TRBV12-3 or TRBV12-4 with TRBJ1-1; D is ambiguous. The CDR3 extends over 14 amino acids. The V gene lost 0 bases and the J gene lost 1 base, with 6 bases spanning the gap. The CDR3 protein is CASSLAGSNTEAFF. CDR3 coding DNA: TGTGCCAGCAGTTTAGCCGGGTCGAACACTGAAGCTTTCTTT.

The rearrangement links TRBV20-1 to TRBJ2-7, with D possibly matching TRBD1 (6 bases). CDR1 is DFQATT and CDR2 is SNEGSKA in the germline V gene (reference sequence). Trimming removed 1 base at V and 4 bases at J, with 14 bases between. This CDR3 contains 14 residues. CDR3 sequence: CSARGRTERYEQYF. The CDR3 DNA is TGCAGTGCTAGAGGTAGGACAGAAAGGTACGAGCAGTACTTC.

In its sample, this clonotype was seen once. The V and J genes are TRBV12-3 or TRBV12-4 and TRBJ2-7; no clear D. V shed 5 bases and J shed 1 base, with 15 bases lying between them. The CDR3 runs to 15 residues. The CDR3 sequence is CASSASGYGSYEQYF. CDR3 sequence (DNA): TGTGCCAGCAGTGCCTCGGGTTACGGTTCCTACGAGCAGTACTTC.

This clonotype was seen a handful of times. This chain joins TRBV6-5 and TRBJ1-1; possibly TRBD1 for D (5 bases). Germline CDR1 reads MNHEY; CDR2 reads SVGAGI. This CDR3 region has 14 residues. Trimming cost V 6 bases and J 4 bases, with 15 bases left between them. CDR3 region: CASRKAQGFTEAFF. The CDR3 DNA reads TGTGCCAGCAGAAAGGCTCAGGGTTTCACTGAAGCTTTCTTT.

This clonotype has more than one count but fewer than ten. V usage is TRBV4-2 and J usage is TRBJ1-2; D possibly corresponds to TRBD1 (6 bases). V lost 1 base and J 0 bases, leaving 9 bases between the germline ends. The germline CDR1 and CDR2 sequences are LGHNA and YNFKEQ. The CDR3 length is 15 residues. The CDR3 bases are TGTGCCAGCAGCCAAGGAACAGGGTCTAACTATGGCTACACCTTC. It encodes CASSQGTGSNYGYTF.

This clonotype was counted only a few times. J is TRBJ2-1 and V is TRBV18; 7 bases match TRBD1. The trim removed 5 bases at V and 6 bases at J, leaving 1 base unmatched. This CDR3 is 12 amino acids long. CDR1 and CDR2 from the germline V gene are KGHSH and LQKENI. The DNA of the CDR3 is TGTGCCAGCTCAACAGGGGTCAATGAGCAGTTCTTC. Residues: CASSTGVNEQFF.

The chain joins TRBV2 to TRBJ1-5, with D hard to call. The CDR3 length is 14 residues. The V and J ends lost 0 bases and 15 bases respectively, with 18 bases between them. Looked up from germline, CDR1 is SNHLY and CDR2 is FYNNEI. The CDR3 bases are TGTGCCAGCAGTGAAGCGTCCGGGGTCCCTACCGCGCATTTT. This codes for CASSEASGVPTAHF.

This clonotype appeared a few times. For the CDR3, the DNA is TGCGCCAGCAGCCATCCCTTAGATGACACTGAAGCTTTCTTT. As protein: CASSHPLDDTEAFF. The chain employs TRBV4-1 and TRBJ1-1; D ambiguous. Germline V CDR1 and CDR2: MGHRA, YSYEKL. This CDR3 comprises 14 residues. Trimming pared 3 bases from V and 3 bases from J, leaving 11 bases between.

This clonotype has a handful of counts. The V call is TRBV7-9, the J call TRBJ1-1; D is uncertain. The CDR3 runs 15 residues. Trimming took off 6 bases at V and 0 bases at J, with 14 bases between the two ends. Germline loops: CDR1 SEHNR, CDR2 FQNEAQ (reference sequence). The CDR3 bases are TGTGCCAGCAGAGCGGCACGGCTCATGAACACTGAAGCTTTCTTT. It yields the protein CASRAARLMNTEAFF. Combining the CDR3 with reference TRBV7-9 and TRBJ1-1 gives the whole variable domain DTGVSQNPRHKITKRGQNVTFRCDPISEHNRLYWYRQTLGQGPEFLTYFQNEAQLEKSRLLSDRFSAERPKGSFSTLEIQRTEQGDSAMYLCASRAARLMNTEAFFGQGTRLTVV.

Only a few counts were recorded for this clonotype. This chain connects TRBV20-1 to TRBJ1-2; D unresolved. The V end lost 3 bases, the J end lost 0 bases, and 8 bases lay between the germline ends. The CDR3 spans 13 residues. Per germline, CDR1 DFQATT and CDR2 SNEGSKA (reference sequence). This CDR3 is CSARHSTNYGYTF. As DNA, the CDR3 is TGCAGTGCTAGGCACAGTACTAACTATGGCTACACCTTC.

The chain couples TRBV6-1 to TRBJ2-7, with D uncertain. CDR3 length: 13 residues. The germline CDR1 and CDR2 sequences are MNHNS and SASEGT. V was pared by 2 bases and J by 7 bases, with 12 bases between. The CDR3 region has the DNA TGTGCCAGCAGTGAATGGAACCTTGGGGAGCAGTACTTC. Amino acid sequence: CASSEWNLGEQYF.

This clonotype was seen only a few times. The chain combines TRBV12-3 or TRBV12-4 with TRBJ2-1, with 13 positions matching TRBD2. The CDR3 loop spans 15 amino acids. With V trimmed by 5 bases and J by 5 bases, 3 bases remained unmatched. The CDR3 nucleotides are TGTGCCAGCAGTGTACTAGCGGGGGGGGACAATGAGCAGTTCTTC. This codes for CASSVLAGGDNEQFF.

This clonotype was observed at least ten times. V usage is TRBV6-5 and J usage is TRBJ1-4; TRBD1 matches 12 bases. The CDR3 covers 15 residues. With V trimmed by 5 bases and J by 7 bases, 5 bases remained unmatched. CDR1 is MNHEY and CDR2 is SVGAGI in the germline V gene. The chain's CDR3 is CASSRDRGRSEKLFF. CDR3 DNA sequence: TGTGCCAGCAGTAGGGACAGGGGGCGCTCTGAAAAACTGTTTTTT.